This passage covers 3 T cell receptor beta chains from one sample sequenced in a study of circulating CD8 cells and anti-PD-1 response in melanoma. Using roughly 16 ng of total RNA, TCR libraries were made with the QIAseq Immune Repertoire TCR panel. MiXCR was run by TCRdb on the reads, yielding one entry per CDR3 protein. The table records approximately 580 distinct CDR3 sequences, 6.9% of them present only once. From live CD3+CD8+TCRalphabeta+ cells, four PD-1 and/or TIGIT subsets were sorted. The sample was CD8+ T cells from PBMCs, taken at baseline or after one month of anti-PD-1 therapy (not recorded which). The receptors were gathered from a human donor with melanoma.

This clonotype is labeled as large. The genes are TRBV6-6 and TRBJ1-1; TRBD1 matches at 7 bases. The CDR3 sequence is 13 residues long. Germline V gene lookup returns CDR1 MNHNY and CDR2 SVGAGI (reference sequence). With 0 bases clipped from V and 8 bases from J, the junction kept 3 bases outside the gene matches. CDR3 nucleotide sequence: TGTGCCAGCAGTTACTCTTTCAGGGGGGAAGCTTTCTTT. It translates to CASSYSFRGEAFF.

This clonotype was picked up one time. As the CDR3 is not closed by the conserved phenylalanine or tryptophan, this likely results from a read error. V is TRBV28 and J is TRBJ2-1; 7 positions match TRBD2. V dropped 6 bases and J dropped 3; count of bases not matched to a gene: 8. Germline CDR1 and CDR2: MDHEN and SYDVKM. CDR3 length: 15 residues. Here the CDR3 DNA reads TGTGCCAGCAGAACACGGGGGGTCTTCTACAATGAGCAGTTCTCC. It codes for CASRTRGVFYNEQFS.

V gene TRBV2 combines with J gene TRBJ2-3; D perhaps matches TRBD1 (6 bases). Germline V gene sequence: CDR1 SNHLY, CDR2 FYNNEI. CDR3 size: 13 residues. V was trimmed by 8 bases and J by 6 bases, leaving 15 bases between them. CDR3 bases: TGTGCCAGCTCCGACAGGTGGGGGGATACGCAGTATTTT. Its translation is CASSDRWGDTQYF. The full variable domain, completed using reference TRBV2 and TRBJ2-3, is EPEVTQTPSHQVTQMGQEVILRCVPISNHLYFYWYRQILGQKVEFLVSFYNNEISEKSEIFDDQFSVERPDGSNFTLKIRSTKLEDSAMYFCASSDRWGDTQYFGPGTRLTVL.